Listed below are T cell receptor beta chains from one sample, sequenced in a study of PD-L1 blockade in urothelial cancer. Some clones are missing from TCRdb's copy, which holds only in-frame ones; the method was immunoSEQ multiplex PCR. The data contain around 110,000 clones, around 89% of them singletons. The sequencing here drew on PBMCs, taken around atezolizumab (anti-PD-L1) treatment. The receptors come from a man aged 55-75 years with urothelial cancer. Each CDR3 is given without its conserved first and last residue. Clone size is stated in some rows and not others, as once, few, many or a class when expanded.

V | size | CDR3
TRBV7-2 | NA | ASSLAWQGFEAF
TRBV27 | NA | ASSLRTGGSQETQY
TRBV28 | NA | ASTSSRVAGFETQY
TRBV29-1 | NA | SVDRVYGYT
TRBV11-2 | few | ASSYGTGGVNSPLH
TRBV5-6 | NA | ASSRGQPNEKLF
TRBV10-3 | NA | AISEWGTEQETQY
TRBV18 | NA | ASSPAGGASPLH
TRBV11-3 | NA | ASSLAAGPQETQY
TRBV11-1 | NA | ASILTSGNSYEQF
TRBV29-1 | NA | SAKTGPVTGELF
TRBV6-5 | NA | ASSYLKPELNEKLF
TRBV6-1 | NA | ASSDLQGFGFGAGANVLT
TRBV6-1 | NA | ASSDLAGGRNEQF
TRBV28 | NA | AHQGQNQPQH
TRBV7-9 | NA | AISGQNNYGYT
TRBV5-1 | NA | ASSLDFRRGKETQY
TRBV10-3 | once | AITVEGTAPSYT
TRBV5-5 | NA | ASSLAVNTEAF
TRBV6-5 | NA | ASSYSGGSSYNEQF
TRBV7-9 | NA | ASSSGTGHIMTF
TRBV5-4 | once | ASSAFPGTGAYVF
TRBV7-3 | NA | ASSSVGGSSYNEQF
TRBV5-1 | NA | ASSRTSGQSTDTQY
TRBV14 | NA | ASSLLAGVGNEQF